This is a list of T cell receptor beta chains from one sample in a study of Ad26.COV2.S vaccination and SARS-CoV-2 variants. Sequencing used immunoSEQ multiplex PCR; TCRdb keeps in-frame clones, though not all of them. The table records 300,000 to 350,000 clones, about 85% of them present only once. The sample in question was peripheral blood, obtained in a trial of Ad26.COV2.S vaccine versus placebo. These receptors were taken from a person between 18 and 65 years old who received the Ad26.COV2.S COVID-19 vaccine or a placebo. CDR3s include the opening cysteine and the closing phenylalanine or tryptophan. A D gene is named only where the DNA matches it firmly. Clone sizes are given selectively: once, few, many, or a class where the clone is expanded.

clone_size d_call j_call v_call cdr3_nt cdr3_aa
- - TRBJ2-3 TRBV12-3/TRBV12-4 TGTGCCAGCAGTTTATCGGGGACAGATACGCAGTATTTT CASSLSGTDTQYF
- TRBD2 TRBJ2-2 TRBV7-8 TGTGCCAGCAGCTTAGTAGCGGGGAGTGGGGAGCTGTTTTTT CASSLVAGSGELFF
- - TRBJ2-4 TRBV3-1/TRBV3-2 TGTGCCAGCAGCGGGGTATGTCCCATTTGCAAGAAAAACATTCAGTACTTC CASSGVCPICKKNIQYF
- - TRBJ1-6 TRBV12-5 TGTGCTAGTGGTTTGCAGGGTTCTAATTCACCCCTCCACTTT CASGLQGSNSPLHF
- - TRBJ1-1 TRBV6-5 TGTGCCATGGGACAGAACACTGAAGCTTTCTTT CAMGQNTEAFF
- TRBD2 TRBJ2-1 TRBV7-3 TGTGCCAGCAGCTTAAGGGCACGGGTAGCGGGGGGCACTATCAATGAGCAGTTCTTC CASSLRARVAGGTINEQFF
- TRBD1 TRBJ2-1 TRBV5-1 TGCGCCAGCAGCTTGCGTTCGGGACAGGGTTTGAATGAGCAGTTCTTC CASSLRSGQGLNEQFF
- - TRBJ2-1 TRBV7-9 TGTGCCAGCAGCTTCCGGCCGGGACGAGGAAATGAGCAGTTCTTC CASSFRPGRGNEQFF
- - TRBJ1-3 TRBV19 TGTGCCAGTAGTCCCTCCGCCTCTGGAAACACCATATATTTT CASSPSASGNTIYF
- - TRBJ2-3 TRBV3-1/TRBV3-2 TGTGCCAGCAGCCAAAGGTGGGGGGGGCCCACAGATACGCAGTATTTT CASSQRWGGPTDTQYF
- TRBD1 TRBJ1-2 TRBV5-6 TGTGCCAGCAGCTCATTGGACAGGTATGGCTACACCTTC CASSSLDRYGYTF
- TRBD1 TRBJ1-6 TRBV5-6 TGTGCCAGCAGCTGGGGGGACAGGGGATCTATCTCCTATAATTCACCCCTCCACTTT CASSWGDRGSISYNSPLHF
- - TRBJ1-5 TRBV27 TGTGCCAGCAGTTTATTATCAGGGCCTCAAGGAAATCAGCCCCAGCATTTT CASSLLSGPQGNQPQHF
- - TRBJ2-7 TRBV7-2 TGTGCCAGCAGCTTAGGACAGTACTACGAGCAGTACTTC CASSLGQYYEQYF
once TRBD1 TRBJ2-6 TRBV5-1 TGCGCCAGCAGCTTGCAGGGGGCGCTACGGACTGGGGCCAACGTCCTGACTTTC CASSLQGALRTGANVLTF
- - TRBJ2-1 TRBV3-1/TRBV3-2 TGTGCCAGCAGCCAAGATCAAGCTTTGGCAGCCTACAATGAGCAGTTCTTC CASSQDQALAAYNEQFF
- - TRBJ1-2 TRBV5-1 TGCGCCAGCAGCTTGGCCAATCGAGGGGAAGGCTACACCTTC CASSLANRGEGYTF
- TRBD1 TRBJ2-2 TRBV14 TGTGCCAGCAGCCAAGATTTCACAGGGGCCGGGGAGCTGTTTTTT CASSQDFTGAGELFF
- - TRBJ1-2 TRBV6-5 TGTGCCAGCAGAGACCTCGAAAGCAGGTTCGGCTACACCTTC CASRDLESRFGYTF
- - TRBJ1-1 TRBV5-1 TGCGCCAGCAGCTTGGGCCGGACTGAAGCTTTCTTT CASSLGRTEAFF
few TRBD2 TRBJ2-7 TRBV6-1 TGTGCCAGCAGTGTCCAGTTACTAGCGGGGGGCTACGAGCAGTACTTC CASSVQLLAGGYEQYF
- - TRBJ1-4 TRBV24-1 TGTGCCACCCCTCGGACCGATACAACTAATGAAAAACTGTTTTTT CATPRTDTTNEKLFF